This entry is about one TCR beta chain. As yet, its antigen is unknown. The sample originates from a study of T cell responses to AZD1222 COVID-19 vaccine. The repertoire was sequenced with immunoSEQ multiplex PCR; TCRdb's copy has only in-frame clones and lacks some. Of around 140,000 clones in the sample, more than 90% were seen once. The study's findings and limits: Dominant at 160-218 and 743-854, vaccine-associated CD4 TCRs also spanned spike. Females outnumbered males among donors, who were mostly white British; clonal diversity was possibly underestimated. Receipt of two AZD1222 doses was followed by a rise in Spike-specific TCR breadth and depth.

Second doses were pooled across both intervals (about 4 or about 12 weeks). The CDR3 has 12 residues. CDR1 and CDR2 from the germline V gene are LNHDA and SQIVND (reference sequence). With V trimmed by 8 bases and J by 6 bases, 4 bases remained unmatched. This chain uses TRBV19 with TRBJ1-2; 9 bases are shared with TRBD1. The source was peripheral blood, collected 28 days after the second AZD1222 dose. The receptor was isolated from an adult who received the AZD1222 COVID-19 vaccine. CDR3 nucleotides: TGTGCCAGTCACAGGGGGCGCGATGGCTACACCTTC. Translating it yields CASHRGRDGYTF.